This T cell receptor (beta chain) was retrieved from a study of blood T cell repertoires in COVID-19. The assay was immunoSEQ multiplex PCR, and TCRdb's table has in-frame clones only and misses some. The sample holds 100,000 to 150,000 clones; approximately 85% are singletons and the top ten take about 3%. The CDR3 is made up of 14 amino acids. Germline-derived CDR1 and CDR2 are KGHSH and LQKENI. V lost 2 bases to trimming and J lost 8 bases, with 15 bases between them. The receptor was isolated from a woman older than 75 with COVID-19, enrolled during active disease. The rearrangement links TRBV18 to TRBJ1-2; no clear D. The specimen sequenced was peripheral blood. CDR3 in DNA: TGTGCCAGCTCACCATTCGGAGGTGACTCGGGCTACACCTTC. Translating gives CASSPFGGDSGYTF. Full variable domain (outside the CDR3, taken from reference TRBV18 and TRBJ1-2): NAGVMQNPRHLVRRRGQEARLRCSPMKGHSHVYWYRQLPEEGLKFMVYLQKENIIDESGMPKERFSAEFPKEGPSILRIQQVVRGDSAAYFCASSPFGGDSGYTFGSGTRLTVV.